This T cell receptor (beta chain) was sequenced for a study of CD8+ T cells in alopecia areata. In the study overall: Treated patients were scored for severity by percent of scalp affected. Study conclusions and caveats: Scalp repertoires also include resident alphabeta T cells from normal skin.

This clone appeared a single time. Its antigen is currently unknown. Treatment denoted: oral pan-JAK inhibitor, 5-10 mg twice daily. It was cDNA, reverse transcribed from extracted RNA, that served as the sequencing template. Using immunoSEQ multiplex PCR, the repertoire was profiled, and TCRdb retains in-frame clones only, with some absent. The sample yields under 150,000 clones, 50% to 55% seen once. J was trimmed by 0 bases and V by 1 base; bases with no gene match: 10. This CDR3 spans 18 amino acids. Looked up from germline, CDR1 is SEHNR and CDR2 is FQNEAQ (reference sequence). Sequenced here: CD4+ T cells sorted from blood, sampled at week 4, from a patient treated with tofacitinib. The chain joins TRBV7-9 to TRBJ1-2; 8 bases line up with TRBD1. This clonotype originated in a human donor with alopecia areata. CDR3 region: CASSLVFGTGLSNYGYTF. The CDR3 coding sequence is TGTGCCAGCAGCTTAGTATTCGGGACAGGATTATCTAACTATGGCTACACCTTC.